This T cell receptor beta chain was observed in a study of blood T cell repertoires in COVID-19. Study information: Sources were T cells, B-cell-depleted T cells, or PBMCs; the material itself was cDNA or gDNA.

While infection was still active, Seattle patients were enrolled and then followed longitudinally. V lost 0 bases and J lost 7, with 12 bases in between. Germline CDR1 and CDR2: MNHNY and SVGAGI (reference sequence). There are 14 residues in the CDR3. The assay was immunoSEQ multiplex PCR, and TCRdb's table has in-frame clones only and misses some. The table has 200,000 to 250,000 clones, 75% to 85% seen once; the top ten hold more than 2%. This chain joins TRBV6-6 and TRBJ1-2; no firm D call. This receptor was obtained from a woman aged 70-85 years with COVID-19, enrolled during active disease. The sequencing sample was made of peripheral blood. The CDR3 region has the DNA TGTGCCAGCAGTTACTCTGAGACTTTGTCTGGCTACACCTTC. Translation gives CASSYSETLSGYTF.